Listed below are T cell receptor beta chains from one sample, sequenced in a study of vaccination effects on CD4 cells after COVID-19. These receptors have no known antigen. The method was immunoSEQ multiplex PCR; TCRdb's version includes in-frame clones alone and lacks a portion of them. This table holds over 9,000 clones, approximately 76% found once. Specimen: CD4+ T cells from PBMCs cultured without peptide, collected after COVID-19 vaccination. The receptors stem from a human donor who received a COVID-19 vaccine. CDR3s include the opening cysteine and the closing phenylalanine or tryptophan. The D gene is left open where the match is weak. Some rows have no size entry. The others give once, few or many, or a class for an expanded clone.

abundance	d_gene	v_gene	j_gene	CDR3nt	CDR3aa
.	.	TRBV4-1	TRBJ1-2	TGCGCCAGCAGCCAAGTTGTCGAGTCCGGCTACACCTTC	CASSQVVESGYTF
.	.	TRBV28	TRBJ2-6	TGTGCCAGCAGTTTAATTGAAGGGGCATCTGGGGCCAACGTCCTGACTTTC	CASSLIEGASGANVLTF
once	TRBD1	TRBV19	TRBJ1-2	TGTGCCAGTAGTATAGGCCCGAACCTCCCGGGACAGCATAGCCACTATGGCTACACCTTC	CASSIGPNLPGQHSHYGYTF
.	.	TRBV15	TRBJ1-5	TGTGCCACCAGCAGAGTGGGGGTGGGTCAGCCCCAGCATTTT	CATSRVGVGQPQHF
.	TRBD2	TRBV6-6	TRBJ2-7	TGTGCCAGCAGTCAGACCTCCGGCCGGGGGAGCGGGAATCCTTACGAGCAGTACTTC	CASSQTSGRGSGNPYEQYF
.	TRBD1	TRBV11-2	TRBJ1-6	TGTGCCAGCAGCGATGGACAGGTCTATAATTCACCCCTCCACTTT	CASSDGQVYNSPLHF
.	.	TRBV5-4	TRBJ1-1	TGTGCCAGCAGCTCCCTCACGGGTGAGGTGGCTGCTTTCTTT	CASSSLTGEVAAFF
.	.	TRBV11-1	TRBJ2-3	TGTGCCAGCAGTTTTGGACGGGGAATCACAGATACGCAGTATTTT	CASSFGRGITDTQYF
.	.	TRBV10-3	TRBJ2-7	TGTGCCATCAGTGCGCCGGGGCCAACCTACGAGCAGTACTTC	CAISAPGPTYEQYF
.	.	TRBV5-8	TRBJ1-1	TGTGCCAGCAGCTCCGACCTTATACAGGCAGGGAACACTGAAGCTTTCTTT	CASSSDLIQAGNTEAFF
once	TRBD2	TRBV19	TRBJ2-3	TGTGCCAGTAGTGGGGGGGGTAGCGGATCTCGCACAGATACGCAGTATTTT	CASSGGGSGSRTDTQYF
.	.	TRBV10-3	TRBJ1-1	TGTGCCATCAGTGAGGAGGGGGGGATGAACACTGAAGCTTTCTTT	CAISEEGGMNTEAFF
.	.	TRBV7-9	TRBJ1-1	TGTGCCAGCAGCGGGGGGCACCAGAACACTGAAGCTTTCTTT	CASSGGHQNTEAFF
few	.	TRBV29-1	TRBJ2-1	TGCAGCGTTCTAGATTGGCAGGACCACAATGAGCAGTTCTTC	CSVLDWQDHNEQFF
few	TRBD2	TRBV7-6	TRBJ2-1	TGTGCCAGCAGCCCATTCAGCGGGAGTTTCAATGAGCAGTTCTTC	CASSPFSGSFNEQFF
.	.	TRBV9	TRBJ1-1	TGTGCCAGCAGCGTGGGGGTTGGGAGCACTGAAGCTTTCTTT	CASSVGVGSTEAFF
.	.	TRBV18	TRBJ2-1	TGTGCCAGCTCTCTTTCCGACACCCGGTTACGGTTCTTC	CASSLSDTRLRFF
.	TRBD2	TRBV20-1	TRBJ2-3	TGCAGTGCTAGTTCCCCACTAGCGGGGGGTAGCACAGATACGCAGTATTTT	CSASSPLAGGSTDTQYF
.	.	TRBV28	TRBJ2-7	TGTGCCAGCAGTGATTCGCTCTACGAGCAGTACTTC	CASSDSLYEQYF
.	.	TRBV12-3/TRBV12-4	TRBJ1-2	TGTGCCAGCAGACTCAATAGGGGCTATGGCTACACCTTC	CASRLNRGYGYTF
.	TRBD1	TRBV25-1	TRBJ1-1	TGTGCCAGCATCCCCTCAGGGGGCACTGAAGCTTTCTTT	CASIPSGGTEAFF
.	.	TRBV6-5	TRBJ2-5	TGTGCCAGCAGTTACAAAGAGACCCAGTACTTC	CASSYKETQYF
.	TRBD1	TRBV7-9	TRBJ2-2	TGTGCCAGCAGCGCGAGACAGGGGGCCACCGGGGAGCTGTTTTTT	CASSARQGATGELFF